This TCR beta chain was captured in a study of control samples from healthy donors and cancer patients. V was pared by 8 bases and J by 5 bases, with 15 bases between. Germline CDR1 is MDHEN and CDR2 is SYDVKM. The CDR3 totals 13 residues. Generated by immunoSEQ multiplex PCR, the TCRdb table keeps only in-frame clones and is missing some. The sample shows roughly 450,000 clones, roughly 90% of them seen only once. The chain employs TRBV28 and TRBJ1-2, with D maybe TRBD1 (5 bases). Sample: PBMCs. The sequence was collected from a man between 40 and 49 years old with head and neck cancer. CDR3 in amino acids: CASYFPGRYGYTF. The CDR3 DNA sequence: TGTGCCAGCTACTTCCCAGGGCGATATGGCTACACCTTC.